The clone carrying this T cell receptor (beta chain) was counted a single time. Its antigen remains unknown. The source of the sample is a study of T cell responses to AZD1222 COVID-19 vaccine. Whole-study findings and limits: Increased Spike-specific TCR breadth and depth were observed after two AZD1222 doses. Donors, mostly white British, included more females; clonal diversity was possibly underestimated.

The CDR3 sequence is 17 residues long. The ends were cut back, 5 bases at V and 3 bases at J, with 22 bases in the middle. Germline V CDR1 and CDR2: SEHNR, FQNEAQ (reference sequence). Repertoires were generated with immunoSEQ multiplex PCR, while TCRdb's copy carries only in-frame clones and drops some. There are roughly 120,000 clones in the sample; about 86% occur only once, and 17% lies in the top ten. This sequence originates from an adult who received the AZD1222 COVID-19 vaccine. The sample here was peripheral blood, taken 28 days after the second AZD1222 dose. The chain is built from TRBV7-9 and TRBJ1-1, with D unresolved. CDR3 sequence reads: CASSHGRPVASDTEAFF. The CDR3 coding sequence is TGTGCCAGCAGCCACGGTCGCCCCGTAGCCTCGGACACTGAAGCTTTCTTT.